The clone carrying this T cell receptor beta chain has a handful of counts. This specimen belongs to a study of memory CD4+ T cells and cytomegalovirus serostatus. The repertoire was sequenced with immunoSEQ multiplex PCR; TCRdb's copy has only in-frame clones and lacks some. The sample records tens of thousands of clones, around 80% being singletons. Germline CDR1 is SGDLS and CDR2 is YYNGEE. V lost 0 bases and J lost 7; bases outside the gene matches: 9. The CDR3 covers 16 residues. Single viable CD3+CD4+CD8-CD45RO+ cells were sorted as the memory CD4+ T cells. The chain combines TRBV9 with TRBJ2-2; 7 bases map to TRBD2. Sequencing was performed on memory CD4+ T cells from blood. This TCR came from an adult in good health and CMV-seronegative. The DNA for the CDR3 is TGTGCCAGCAGCGTAGAAGGGACTACCTCGGGCGGGGAGCTGTTTTTT. This sequence encodes CASSVEGTTSGGELFF.